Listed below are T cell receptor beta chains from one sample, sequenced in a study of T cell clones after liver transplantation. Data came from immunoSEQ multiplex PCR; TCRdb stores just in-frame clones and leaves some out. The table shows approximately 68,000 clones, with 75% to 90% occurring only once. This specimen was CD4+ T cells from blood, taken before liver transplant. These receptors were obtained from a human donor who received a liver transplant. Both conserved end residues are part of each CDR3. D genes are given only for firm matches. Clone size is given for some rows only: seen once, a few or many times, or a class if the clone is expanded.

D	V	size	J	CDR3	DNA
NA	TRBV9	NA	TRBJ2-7	CASSVGGTNTYEQYF	TGTGCCAGCAGCGTAGGAGGGACCAATACCTACGAGCAGTACTTC
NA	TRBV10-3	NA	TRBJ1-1	CAISVGGGNTEAFF	TGTGCCATCAGTGTTGGGGGGGGGAACACTGAAGCTTTCTTT
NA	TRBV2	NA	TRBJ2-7	CASRGPTYEQYF	TGTGCCAGCAGGGGACCAACCTACGAGCAGTACTTC
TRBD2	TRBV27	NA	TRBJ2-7	CASRILAGGAYEQYF	TGTGCCAGCAGAATTCTAGCGGGAGGCGCCTACGAGCAGTACTTC
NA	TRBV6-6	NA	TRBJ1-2	CASSFTTAYGYTF	TGTGCCAGCAGTTTCACGACAGCCTATGGCTACACCTTC
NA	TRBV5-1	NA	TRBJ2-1	CASSLEGVGSYNEQFF	TGCGCCAGCAGCTTGGAGGGAGTGGGCTCCTACAATGAGCAGTTCTTC
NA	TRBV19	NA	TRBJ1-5	CASSIRQGNQPQHF	TGTGCCAGTAGTATTCGACAGGGCAATCAGCCCCAGCATTTT
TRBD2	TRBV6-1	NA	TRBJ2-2	CASSAWTSGLTGELFF	TGTGCCAGCAGTGCCTGGACTAGCGGGCTCACCGGGGAGCTGTTTTTT
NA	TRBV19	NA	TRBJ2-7	CASSILGSEQYF	TGTGCCAGTAGTATTCTGGGGAGCGAGCAGTACTTC
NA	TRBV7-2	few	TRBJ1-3	CASSPGNSGNTIYF	TGTGCCAGCAGCCCAGGGAACTCTGGAAACACCATATATTTT
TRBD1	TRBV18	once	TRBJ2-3	CASSPLGQGIGDTQYF	TGTGCCAGCTCACCACTGGGACAGGGAATTGGAGATACGCAGTATTTT
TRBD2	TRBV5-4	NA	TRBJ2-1	CASSLGAGGSYNEQFF	TGTGCCAGCAGCTTGGGGGCGGGAGGGTCCTACAATGAGCAGTTCTTC
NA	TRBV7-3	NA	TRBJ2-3	CASSGNTDTQYF	TGTGCCAGCAGCGGAAACACAGATACGCAGTATTTT
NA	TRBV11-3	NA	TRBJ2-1	CASSLGRDEQFF	TGTGCCAGCAGCTTAGGGAGGGATGAGCAGTTCTTC
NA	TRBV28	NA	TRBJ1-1	CASSLAGLPNTEAFF	TGTGCCAGCAGTTTAGCAGGTCTTCCGAACACTGAAGCTTTCTTT
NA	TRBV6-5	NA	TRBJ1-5	CASSGRPNQPQHF	TGTGCCAGCAGTGGACGGCCAAATCAGCCCCAGCATTTT
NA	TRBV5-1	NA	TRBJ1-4	CASSTGQSTNEKLFF	TGCGCCAGCAGCACCGGACAGTCAACTAATGAAAAACTGTTTTTT
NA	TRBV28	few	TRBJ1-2	CASSLRAPYGYTF	TGTGCCAGCAGCCTTAGGGCCCCCTATGGCTACACCTTC
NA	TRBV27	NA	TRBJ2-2	CASSLTATGELFF	TGTGCCAGCAGTTTAACAGCGACCGGGGAGCTGTTTTTT
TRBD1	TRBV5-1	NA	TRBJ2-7	CASSFGTVSSYEQYF	TGCGCCAGCAGCTTTGGGACAGTGTCCTCCTACGAGCAGTACTTC
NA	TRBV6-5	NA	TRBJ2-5	CASSTQGETQYF	TGTGCCAGCAGTACTCAGGGGGAGACCCAGTACTTC
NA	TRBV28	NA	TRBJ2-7	CASSLAGYEQYF	TGTGCCAGCAGCCTCGCCGGCTACGAGCAGTACTTC
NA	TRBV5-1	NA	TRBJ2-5	CASSLGSGGWETQYF	TGCGCCAGCAGCCTGGGATCGGGGGGCTGGGAGACCCAGTACTTC
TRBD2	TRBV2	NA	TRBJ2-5	CASSVYGGGETQYF	TGTGCCAGCAGTGTGTATGGGGGAGGGGAGACCCAGTACTTC
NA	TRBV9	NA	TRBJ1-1	CASSAPRVVGLGTEAFF	TGTGCCAGCAGCGCGCCCAGGGTTGTGGGGTTAGGGACTGAAGCTTTCTTT
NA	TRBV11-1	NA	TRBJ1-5	CASSQDRTQPQHF	TGTGCCAGCAGCCAAGATCGGACGCAGCCCCAGCATTTT
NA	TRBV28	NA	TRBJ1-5	CASSLGGEGYQPQHF	TGTGCCAGCAGTTTGGGTGGGGAGGGGTATCAGCCCCAGCATTTT
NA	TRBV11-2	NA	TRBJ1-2	CASSYAQAYGYTF	TGTGCCAGCAGTTACGCACAGGCCTATGGCTACACCTTC
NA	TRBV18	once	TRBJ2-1	CASSGGPPPYNEQFF	TGTGCCAGCTCAGGGGGACCCCCGCCCTACAATGAGCAGTTCTTC
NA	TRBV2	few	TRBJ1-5	CASSWDQGSNQPQHF	TGTGCCAGCAGTTGGGACCAGGGGAGCAATCAGCCCCAGCATTTT
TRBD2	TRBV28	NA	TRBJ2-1	CASSSTRTSGSYNEQFF	TGTGCCAGCAGTTCAACCCGCACTAGCGGCTCTTACAATGAGCAGTTCTTC
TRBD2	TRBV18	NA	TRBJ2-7	CASSQTSGTTYEQYF	TGTGCCAGCTCACAAACTAGCGGGACCACCTACGAGCAGTACTTC
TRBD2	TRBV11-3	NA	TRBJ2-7	CASSLESSGTDGTYEQYF	TGTGCCAGCAGCTTAGAGTCTAGCGGGACAGACGGAACCTACGAGCAGTACTTC
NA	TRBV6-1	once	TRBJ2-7	CASSEGKGRVYEQYF	TGTGCCAGCAGTGAAGGTAAGGGCAGAGTCTACGAGCAGTACTTC
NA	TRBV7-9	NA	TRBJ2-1	CASSAPYNEQFF	TGTGCCAGCAGCGCCCCTTACAATGAGCAGTTCTTC
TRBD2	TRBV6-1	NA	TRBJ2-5	CASSAYGTRETQYF	TGTGCCAGCAGTGCTTACGGGACTAGGGAGACCCAGTACTTC
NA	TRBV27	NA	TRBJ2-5	CASSLLGVHQETQYF	TGTGCCAGCAGTTTACTCGGGGTTCACCAAGAGACCCAGTACTTC
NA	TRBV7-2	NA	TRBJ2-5	CASSQRGTKETQYF	TGTGCCAGCAGCCAAAGGGGGACGAAAGAGACCCAGTACTTC
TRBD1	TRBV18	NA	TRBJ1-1	CASSPGGQGWDTEAFF	TGTGCCAGCTCACCAGGGGGACAGGGATGGGACACTGAAGCTTTCTTT